Listed here are 9 T cell receptor beta chains from one sample, sequenced in a study of control samples from healthy donors and cancer patients. The data were produced by immunoSEQ multiplex PCR, yet TCRdb's version contains in-frame clones alone and is incomplete. The table has 90,000 or so clones, roughly 86% seen once. Material: blood. These receptors all come from a woman aged 50 to 65 in good health.

This chain connects TRBV18 to TRBJ1-1; the D gene is possibly TRBD1 (5 bases). The germline gives CDR1 KGHSH, CDR2 LQKENI. This CDR3 has 15 amino acids. Trimming left V 4 bases short and J 5 bases short, with 17 bases between. CDR3 nucleotides: TGTGCCAGCTCACTCGATGGGGGTGGGGTGACTGAAGCTTTCTTT. Translation gives CASSLDGGGVTEAFF.

The J gene is TRBJ1-1, the V gene TRBV6-1, with D hard to call. This CDR3 spans 14 amino acids. The germline CDR1 and CDR2 sequences are MNHNS and SASEGT. V lost 1 base and J 3 bases, leaving 9 bases between the germline ends. CDR3: CASSEGQIYTEAFF. The DNA for the CDR3 is TGTGCCAGCAGTGAAGGGCAGATTTACACTGAAGCTTTCTTT.

This clone was recorded once. The chain is built from TRBV7-2 and TRBJ2-7, with D maybe TRBD1 (5 bases). The V and J ends lost 5 bases and 0 bases respectively, with 8 bases between them. The V gene's germline CDR1 is SGHTA and CDR2 FQGNSA. This CDR3 is built from 13 residues. CDR3 nucleotide sequence: TGTGCCAGCAGCCCAGGGAACTCCTACGAGCAGTACTTC. The encoded protein is CASSPGNSYEQYF.

The gene calls are TRBV5-6 and TRBJ2-1; 13 bases align to TRBD2. The CDR3 is 15 residues long. The V gene end was trimmed by 3 bases and the J gene end by 6 bases; junction bases not matched to a gene: 3. Per the germline V gene, CDR1 is SGHDT and CDR2 is YYEEEE. The CDR3 sequence is CASSYRTSGGNEQFF. Written as DNA, the CDR3 is TGTGCCAGCAGCTACCGGACTAGCGGGGGCAATGAGCAGTTCTTC.

The CDR3 spells CASSPLGRGGVETQYF. CDR3 DNA: TGTGCCAGCAGTCCCTTGGGCAGGGGGGGCGTCGAGACCCAGTACTTC. This sequence joins TRBV27 and TRBJ2-5, with D tentatively TRBD1 or TRBD2 (7 bases each). Per germline, CDR1 MNHEY and CDR2 SMNVEV (reference sequence). V gave up 5 bases and J gave up 5 bases, with 21 bases separating them. This CDR3 comprises 16 residues.

The CDR3 nucleotides are TGCGCCAGCAGCCCAGGACTAGGGGAAGAGACCCAGTACTTC. Its translation is CASSPGLGEETQYF. The V and J genes are TRBV5-1 and TRBJ2-5, with TRBD2 matching over 7 bases. Germline assignment: CDR1 SGHRS and CDR2 YFSETQ. Trimming took 4 bases from V and 3 from J; bases not matched to a gene: 6. CDR3 size: 14 residues.

The V gene is TRBV4-2, the J gene TRBJ2-1; TRBD2 agrees at 10 bases. This CDR3 comprises 19 residues. Germline V CDR1 and CDR2: LGHNA, YNFKEQ. V lost 2 bases and J lost 7; bases outside the gene matches: 17. CDR3 DNA sequence: TGTGCCAGCAGCCAAATCCTCGGGGTAGCGGGGGGCCGGGGTAATGAGCAGTTCTTC. It yields the protein CASSQILGVAGGRGNEQFF.

V is TRBV27 and J is TRBJ2-1; 10 positions match TRBD2. The germline CDR1 and CDR2 sequences are MNHEY and SMNVEV (reference sequence). The CDR3 runs to 16 residues. J was trimmed by 0 bases and V by 5 bases; bases with no gene match: 4. This CDR3 is CASSKAGGFSYNEQFF. DNA for the CDR3: TGTGCCAGCAGTAAAGCGGGGGGGTTCTCCTACAATGAGCAGTTCTTC.

The chain joins TRBV6-8 to TRBJ2-2; 8 bases are a match to TRBD2. The CDR3 is 17 residues long. CDR1 is MNHGY, CDR2 SAAAGT, per germline. The V and J ends lost 6 bases and 0 bases, in that order; junction bases with no gene match: 9. CDR3 region: CASSPGGSSTNTGELFF. The CDR3 DNA follows: TGTGCCAGCAGCCCGGGGGGGTCCTCTACGAACACCGGGGAGCTGTTTTTT.